Only one count was recorded for the clone carrying this TCR beta chain. No antigen is known for it. The data stem from a study of cytomegalovirus exposure and HLA in healthy donors. Each donor was healthy, and each was a bone marrow donor. Findings of the study overall: Relative to the approximately 660-donor mean, N-insertions were reportedly fewer in an Asian-associated ancestry cluster in a later analysis.

The PCR was carried out with 60 Vbeta primers and 13 Jbeta primers. The repertoire was sequenced with immunoSEQ multiplex PCR; TCRdb's copy has only in-frame clones and lacks some. The table lists 150,000 to 200,000 clones, roughly 85% of them singletons. Trimming pared 10 bases from V and 1 base from J, leaving 17 bases between. This CDR3 is built from 14 residues. Germline assignment: CDR1 SNHLY and CDR2 FYNNEI. The chain couples TRBV2 to TRBJ2-7, with D unclear. What was sequenced was PBMCs. The clonotype originates from a man aged 50 or older in good health and CMV-seropositive. The CDR3 region has the DNA TGTGCCACCATGGGCCCTTCGCCATCCTACGAGCAGTACTTC. Translation gives CATMGPSPSYEQYF.